Below are 32 T cell receptor beta chains sequenced from a single sample in a study. A single record per CDR3 protein comes from TCRdb applying MiXCR to the RT-PCR reads. Here the sample spans around 700,000 distinct CDR3 sequences, 12% to 15% being singletons. The sample consisted of memory CD4+ T cells from blood. All receptors come from a female donor in good health, serving as a healthy control.

This clonotype was counted only a few times. The chain employs TRBV5-1 and TRBJ1-4; TRBD1 matches at 7 bases. Germline assignment: CDR1 SGHRS and CDR2 YFSETQ. V lost 4 bases, J lost 5 bases, and 5 bases stayed unmatched. The CDR3 runs 14 residues. This CDR3 is CASSRDSPNEKLFF. DNA of the CDR3: TGCGCCAGCAGCCGGGACAGTCCGAATGAAAAACTGTTTTTT.

The sample holds a few counts of this clonotype. This chain connects TRBV12-3 or TRBV12-4 to TRBJ2-5; 10 nucleotides agree with TRBD1. The V and J ends lost 5 bases and 2 bases, in that order; junction bases with no gene match: 5. This CDR3 has 15 amino acids. CDR3 nucleotides: TGTGCCAGCAGTCGGGGGACAGGGGCTCAAGAGACCCAGTACTTC. It encodes CASSRGTGAQETQYF.

The chain joins TRBV5-4 to TRBJ1-2; 10 bases line up with TRBD1. Germline CDR1 and CDR2: SGHNT and YYREEE (reference sequence). This CDR3 is built from 16 residues. V was pared by 4 bases and J by 0 bases, with 6 bases of the junction left unmatched. The CDR3 region has the DNA TGTGCCAGCAGCCCGTCAGGGACAGGGGCTAACTATGGCTACACCTTC. It is translated as CASSPSGTGANYGYTF.

A few counts support this clonotype. The V and J genes are TRBV5-1 and TRBJ1-5; perhaps TRBD1 as D (6 bases). V lost 0 bases, J lost 5 bases, and 12 bases lay in between. The CDR3 has 15 amino acids. Germline-derived CDR1 and CDR2 are SGHRS and YFSETQ. The CDR3 bases are TGCGCCAGCAGCTTGGATACAGGGACGCATCAGCCCCAGCATTTT. This translates into CASSLDTGTHQPQHF.

This clonotype was seen repeatedly, ten times or more. The rearrangement links TRBV5-6 to TRBJ2-3; 16 bases map to TRBD2. V was clipped by 3 bases and J by 5 bases; unmatched bases: 3. CDR1 is SGHDT and CDR2 is YYEEEE in the germline V gene. The CDR3 spans 16 residues. CDR3 residues: CASSSGTSGRGDTQYF. Written as DNA, the CDR3 is TGTGCCAGCAGCTCCGGGACTAGCGGGAGGGGAGATACGCAGTATTTT.

The V and J genes are TRBV12-3 or TRBV12-4 and TRBJ2-2; 7 bases align to TRBD1. Losses at the gene ends were 9 bases for V and 7 bases for J; bases not matched to a gene: 14. This CDR3 has 15 amino acids. The CDR3 here is CASTQAGGTLGELFF. CDR3 bases: TGTGCCAGTACCCAAGCAGGGGGAACACTCGGGGAGCTGTTTTTT.

In its sample, this clonotype was seen once. The genes are TRBV25-1 and TRBJ1-6; 8 nucleotides align to TRBD1. This CDR3 has 13 amino acids. Germline values: CDR1 MGHDK, CDR2 SYGVNS. The ends lost 8 bases at V and 10 bases at J; junction bases unmatched: 7. The CDR3 coding sequence is TGTGCCAGCGGACAGGGAGGTCGGTCACCCCTCCACTTT. Translated: CASGQGGRSPLHF.

The chain uses TRBV20-1 and TRBJ1-5, with D maybe TRBD1 (6 bases). Germline assignment: CDR1 DFQATT and CDR2 SNEGSKA (reference sequence). CDR3 length: 15 amino acids. Deletions cut 2 bases from V and 3 bases from J, with 14 bases between. The CDR3, as DNA: TGCAGTGCTAGATTCAGGACAGCACTCAATCAGCCCCAGCATTTT. Its translation is CSARFRTALNQPQHF.

The V and J genes are TRBV5-6 and TRBJ1-5; D may be TRBD1 (5 bases). CDR1 SGHDT and CDR2 YYEEEE come from the germline V gene. The CDR3 totals 17 residues. Between the trimmed V and J ends, which lost 3 bases and 4 bases, there was a span of 20 bases. The CDR3 DNA reads as TGTGCCAGCAGCTGGGGATGGTCAGGGACTGGGAATCAGCCCCAGCATTTT. Translation: CASSWGWSGTGNQPQHF.

The rearrangement uses TRBV20-1 and TRBJ2-7; TRBD2 agrees at 11 bases. CDR1 is DFQATT and CDR2 is SNEGSKA in the germline V gene (reference sequence). V gave up 0 bases and J gave up 3 bases; unmatched junction bases: 4. This CDR3 has 15 residues. The CDR3 here is CSARETSGSHYEQYF. DNA for the CDR3: TGCAGTGCTAGAGAAACTAGCGGGAGCCACTACGAGCAGTACTTC.

This clonotype has at least ten counts. This chain joins TRBV7-2 and TRBJ2-5, with TRBD2 identical over 13 bases. V trimming: 1 base; J trimming: 5 bases; junction bases outside the gene matches: 4. CDR1 is SGHTA and CDR2 is FQGNSA in the germline V gene. This CDR3 contains 16 residues. The CDR3 nucleotides read TGTGCCAGCAGCTTAGGGGGACTAGCGGGACGGGAGACCCAGTACTTC. Its protein is CASSLGGLAGRETQYF.

V is TRBV27 and J is TRBJ1-5; 9 bases match TRBD1. The ends lost 6 bases at V and 7 bases at J; junction bases unmatched: 7. The CDR3 has 14 amino acids. CDR1 MNHEY and CDR2 SMNVEV come from the germline V gene (reference sequence). This CDR3 is CASSRTGVVQPQHF. The DNA of the CDR3 is TGTGCCAGCAGCCGGACAGGGGTTGTACAGCCCCAGCATTTT.

This clonotype has more than one count but fewer than ten. The chain combines TRBV12-3 or TRBV12-4 with TRBJ2-7; TRBD2 matches 8 bases. V shed 1 base and J 5 bases; nucleotides not matched to a gene: 13. The CDR3 spans 17 residues. CDR3 nucleotides: TGTGCCAGCAGTTTAGTTAGCGGGGTGACCATTCGGGACGAGCAGTACTTC. It is translated as CASSLVSGVTIRDEQYF.

There are many counts of this clonotype. CDR3 in DNA: TGTGCCAGCAGCTTCGGAGAAGGCAATCAGCCCCAGCATTTT. The encoded protein is CASSFGEGNQPQHF. This rearrangement joins TRBV7-9 to TRBJ1-5; D remains unclear. Trimming took off 3 bases at V and 2 bases at J, with 8 bases between the two ends. Germline V gives CDR1 SEHNR, CDR2 FQNEAQ (reference sequence). This CDR3 has 14 amino acids.

This sequence joins TRBV15 and TRBJ2-1, with D perhaps matching TRBD2 (6 bases). V dropped 5 bases and J dropped 6 bases, with 14 bases sitting between them. Germline CDR1 is LNHNV and CDR2 is YYDKDF (reference sequence). The CDR3 is 14 residues long. In DNA, the CDR3 is TGTGCCACCAGCGGACGGGAGAGGTTCAATGAGCAGTTCTTC. It translates to CATSGRERFNEQFF.

This clonotype was detected ten times or more. J is TRBJ2-3 and V is TRBV24-1, with unresolved D. Trimming left V 0 bases short and J 6 bases short, with 6 bases between. CDR1 is KGHDR, CDR2 SFDVKD, per germline. This CDR3 region has 13 residues. CDR3: CATSDLWSDTQYF. The CDR3 region has the DNA TGTGCCACCAGTGATTTGTGGTCGGATACGCAGTATTTT.

The chain combines TRBV7-3 with TRBJ2-1; D gene unclear. The CDR3 sequence is 16 residues long. Deletions cut 0 bases from V and 6 bases from J, with 15 bases between. Germline V lookup: CDR1 SGHTA, CDR2 FQGTGA. The CDR3 DNA reads as TGTGCCAGCAGCTTAACGGTCGCGGCTAGTGTCAATGAGCAGTTCTTC. It yields the protein CASSLTVAASVNEQFF. The full variable domain, in which reference TRBV7-3 and TRBJ2-1 provide the parts outside the CDR3, is GAGVSQTPSNKVTEKGKYVELRCDPISGHTALYWYRQSLGQGPEFLIYFQGTGAADDSGLPNDRFFAVRPEGSVSTLKIQRTERGDSAVYLCASSLTVAASVNEQFFGPGTRLTVL.

This clonotype appeared many times. The rearrangement links TRBV29-1 to TRBJ1-5; no clear D gene. Germline CDR1 SQVTM, CDR2 ANQGSEA. The CDR3 is 13 residues long. V gave up 4 bases and J gave up 4 bases, with 11 bases separating them. The CDR3 region has the DNA TGCAGCGTTGGGATGACGGAGAATCAGCCCCAGCATTTT. Translating it yields CSVGMTENQPQHF.

A few counts support this clonotype. The rearrangement links TRBV20-1 to TRBJ2-3; 10 nucleotides line up with TRBD2. Germline values: CDR1 DFQATT, CDR2 SNEGSKA (reference sequence). The CDR3 loop spans 15 amino acids. Losses at the gene ends were 6 bases for V and 3 bases for J; bases not matched to a gene: 9. The CDR3 sequence: CSADKREGRTDTQYF. The CDR3 DNA reads as TGCAGTGCAGACAAGCGGGAGGGCCGAACAGATACGCAGTATTTT.

There are many counts of this clonotype. This chain links TRBV6-1 with TRBJ2-1; 10 bases line up with TRBD2. The V gene's germline CDR1 is MNHNS and CDR2 SASEGT. This CDR3 region has 15 residues. The ends lost 4 bases at V and 6 bases at J; junction bases unmatched: 6. Here the CDR3 reads CASSALAGVGNEQFF. The CDR3 DNA reads TGTGCCAGCAGTGCCCTAGCGGGAGTTGGCAATGAGCAGTTCTTC.

This chain connects TRBV18 to TRBJ2-6, with D unresolved. The CDR3 has 17 residues. Germline assignment: CDR1 KGHSH and CDR2 LQKENI. With 2 bases removed from V and 0 bases from J, the gap between germline ends came to 11 bases. Written as DNA, the CDR3 is TGTGCCAGCTCACCAACGGTTATGTCCTCTGGGGCCAACGTCCTGACTTTC. Translating it yields CASSPTVMSSGANVLTF.

The V and J genes are TRBV7-2 and TRBJ2-2, with D perhaps TRBD2 (5 bases). Trimming removed 5 bases at V and 8 bases at J, with 18 bases between. From germline, CDR1 is SGHTA and CDR2 FQGNSA. The CDR3 has 15 residues. The CDR3 nucleotides are TGTGCCAGCAGCCCAGAGGGCGGTTCGGGTGGGGAGCTGTTTTTT. This gives the protein CASSPEGGSGGELFF.

This clonotype was detected a few times. The rearrangement uses TRBV12-3 or TRBV12-4 and TRBJ1-3, with 7 bases matching TRBD1. The CDR3 is 14 amino acids. V dropped 3 bases and J dropped 3; count of bases not matched to a gene: 2. The CDR3, as DNA: TGTGCCAGCAGTTTGGGGACAGATGGAAACACCATATATTTT. Amino acid sequence: CASSLGTDGNTIYF.

This clonotype was found many times. The chain has TRBV5-1 and TRBJ2-1, with 12 bases matching TRBD2. Per the germline V gene, CDR1 is SGHRS and CDR2 is YFSETQ. The CDR3 contains 16 residues. The V segment lost 4 bases and the J segment 10 bases; nucleotides outside the gene matches: 12. CDR3 residues: CASSGLSSGRAKEQFF. CDR3 nucleotides: TGCGCCAGCAGCGGACTGTCTAGCGGGAGGGCCAAAGAGCAGTTCTTC.

The CDR3 DNA reads TGTGCCAGCAGCCAAGACCTGGGGAACACTGAAGCTTTCTTT. It encodes CASSQDLGNTEAFF. The chain links TRBV3-1 to TRBJ1-1; D is unclear. Germline values: CDR1 LGHDT, CDR2 YNNKEL (reference sequence). Trimming shortened V by 0 bases and J by 1 base, and 6 bases separated the two germline ends. CDR3 length: 14 residues.

This clonotype was detected ten times or more. This chain uses TRBV20-1 with TRBJ2-1; 10 bases are a match to TRBD2. The V gene end was trimmed by 6 bases and the J gene end by 4 bases; junction bases not matched to a gene: 6. CDR1 is DFQATT and CDR2 is SNEGSKA in the germline V gene (reference sequence). The CDR3 extends over 14 amino acids. CDR3: CSAFGLAVYNEQFF. CDR3 in DNA: TGCAGTGCATTCGGACTAGCGGTATACAATGAGCAGTTCTTC.

The chain carries TRBV7-9 and TRBJ2-1; D unclear. Germline V gene data show CDR1 as SEHNR and CDR2 as FQNEAQ (reference sequence). Trimming took 0 bases from V and 9 from J, leaving 12 bases between them. The CDR3 length is 14 residues. The CDR3 coding sequence is TGTGCCAGCAGCTTAGCCCAAACTTGGGGTGAGCAGTTCTTC. It encodes CASSLAQTWGEQFF.

A few counts support this clonotype. The rearrangement uses TRBV20-1 and TRBJ2-1, with D unresolved. The CDR3 has 13 residues. With 0 bases removed from V and 3 bases from J, the gap between germline ends came to 6 bases. CDR1 and CDR2 from the germline V gene are DFQATT and SNEGSKA (reference sequence). The CDR3 DNA is TGCAGTGCTAGAGATAGCTACTACAATGAGCAGTTCTTC. It specifies CSARDSYYNEQFF.

With respect to this clonotype: One end of the junction does not line up with germline, which may come from a read error. V and J are TRBV6-5 and TRBJ2-7, with 7 bases identical to TRBD1. The CDR3 extends over 14 amino acids. The germline CDR1 and CDR2 sequences are MNHEY and SVGAGI. The CDR3 spells CASRYSIQGGVQYF. For the CDR3, the DNA is TGTGCCAGCAGGTACTCTATTCAAGGGGGCGTGCAGTACTTC.

The gene calls are TRBV3-1 and TRBJ1-1; maybe TRBD1 (6 bases). There are 14 residues in the CDR3. With 4 bases removed from V and 7 bases from J, the gap between germline ends came to 16 bases. Per germline, CDR1 LGHDT and CDR2 YNNKEL (reference sequence). As DNA, the CDR3 is TGTGCCAGCAGCCTTCGGACAGCTCTACATGAAGCTTTCTTT. Protein sequence: CASSLRTALHEAFF.

This clonotype was detected ten times or more. The chain carries TRBV7-3 and TRBJ1-1, with TRBD1 as a possible D gene (6 bases). This CDR3 region has 13 residues. V was shortened by 4 bases and J by 1 base, with 7 bases between the two germline ends. The germline CDR1 and CDR2 sequences are SGHTA and FQGTGA. The CDR3 sequence is CASSSRGNTEAFF. CDR3 nucleotide sequence: TGTGCCAGCAGCTCCAGGGGGAACACTGAAGCTTTCTTT.

The chain carries TRBV28 and TRBJ1-2, with D unresolved. This CDR3 has 16 residues. From germline, CDR1 is MDHEN and CDR2 SYDVKM. V lost 2 bases and J 4 bases, leaving 17 bases between the germline ends. CDR3 sequence reads: CASSLPLTRHIYGYTF. In nucleotides, the CDR3 is TGTGCCAGCAGTTTACCCCTCACGCGTCATATCTATGGCTACACCTTC.